This T cell receptor (beta chain) was sequenced in a study of blood T cell repertoires in COVID-19. Across the study: The analysed material was cDNA or gDNA that came from T cells, B-cell-depleted T cells, or PBMCs.

How the authors handled the data: Amplifying reference gene primers gave estimates of nucleated cell counts. Sequencing used immunoSEQ multiplex PCR; TCRdb keeps in-frame clones, though not all of them. V, J and clone size reflect that table, while D and trimming were determined from the DNA. The table lists 150,000 to 200,000 clones, approximately 83% of them singletons, with 9.1% in the top ten. The CDR3 spans 20 residues. V was clipped by 0 bases and J by 2 bases, with 24 bases between them. Germline values: CDR1 SGDLS, CDR2 YYNGEE. The gene calls are TRBV9 and TRBJ1-3; D remains unclear. Sequencing was carried out using peripheral blood. The source of this sequence is a woman of 80 years or more with active or convalescent COVID-19. CDR3 sequence reads: CASSVGTSGIFQRAGNTIYF. CDR3 nucleotide sequence: TGTGCCAGCAGCGTAGGGACCAGCGGGATCTTTCAACGGGCTGGAAACACCATATATTTT.